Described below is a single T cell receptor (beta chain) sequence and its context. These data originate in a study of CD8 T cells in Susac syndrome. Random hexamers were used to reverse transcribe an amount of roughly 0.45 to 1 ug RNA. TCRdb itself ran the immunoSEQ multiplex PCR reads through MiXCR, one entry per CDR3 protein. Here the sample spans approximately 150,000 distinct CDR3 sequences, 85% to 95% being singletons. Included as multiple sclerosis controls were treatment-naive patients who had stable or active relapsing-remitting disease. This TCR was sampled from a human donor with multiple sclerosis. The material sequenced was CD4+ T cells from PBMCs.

The CDR3 nucleotides are TGTGCCAGCAGATGGGAGAGCACAGATACGCAGTATTTT. Protein product: CASRWESTDTQYF. This chain joins TRBV28 and TRBJ2-3; D is possibly TRBD2 (5 bases). The CDR3 is made up of 13 amino acids. V was shortened by 6 bases and J by 0 bases, with 7 bases between the two germline ends. CDR1 is MDHEN, CDR2 SYDVKM, per germline.